The clone carrying this TCR beta chain was found once. Original processing notes: Nucleated cell counts were estimated from reference gene primer amplification. Measured with immunoSEQ multiplex PCR; TCRdb has only the in-frame clones, and not every one. For V, J and clone size, that table is used; D and trimming come from the DNA. The data contain roughly 260,000 clones, about 87% of them singletons. This sample was included in a study of blood T cell repertoires in COVID-19. Overall study: COVID-19 samples, acute and convalescent, were from the United States, Italy and Spain. From T cells, B-cell-depleted T cells, or PBMCs came the material, which was cDNA or gDNA.

This sequence originates from a woman in her thirties or forties with acute or convalescent COVID-19. Sequencing used peripheral blood.

In DNA form, the CDR3 reads TGCGCCAGCAGCCAAGAGCTTACAGGGCTAAGGAACACCATATATTTT. This sequence encodes CASSQELTGLRNTIYF. The rearrangement joins TRBV4-1 to TRBJ1-3; the D gene is possibly TRBD1 (6 bases). The CDR3 loop spans 16 amino acids. The germline CDR1 and CDR2 sequences are MGHRA and YSYEKL. The V end lost 0 bases, the J end lost 7 bases, and 16 bases lay between the germline ends.